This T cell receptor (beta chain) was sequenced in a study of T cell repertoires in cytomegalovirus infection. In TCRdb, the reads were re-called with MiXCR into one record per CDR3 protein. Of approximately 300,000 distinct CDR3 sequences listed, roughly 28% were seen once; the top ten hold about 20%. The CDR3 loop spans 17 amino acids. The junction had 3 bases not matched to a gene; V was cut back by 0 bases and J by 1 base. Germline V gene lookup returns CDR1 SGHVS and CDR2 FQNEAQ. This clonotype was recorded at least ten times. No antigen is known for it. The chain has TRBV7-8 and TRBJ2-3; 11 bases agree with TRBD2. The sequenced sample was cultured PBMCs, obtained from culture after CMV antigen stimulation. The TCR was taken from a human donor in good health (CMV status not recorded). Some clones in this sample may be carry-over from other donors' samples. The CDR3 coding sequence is TGTGCCAGCAGCTTAGCCGTACTAGCGGGAGGCACAGATACGCAGTATTTT. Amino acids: CASSLAVLAGGTDTQYF. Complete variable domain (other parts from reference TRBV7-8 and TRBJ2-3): GAGVSQSPRYKVAKRGQDVALRCDPISGHVSLFWYQQALGQGPEFLTYFQNEAQLDKSGLPSDRFFAERPEGSVSTLKIQRTQQEDSAVYLCASSLAVLAGGTDTQYFGPGTRLTVL.